This TCR beta chain came from a study of T cell responses to AZD1222 COVID-19 vaccine. Measured with immunoSEQ multiplex PCR; TCRdb has only the in-frame clones, and not every one. Found here are fewer than 120,000 clones, about nine tenths of them singletons; the top ten hold almost 2.5%. This CDR3 comprises 14 residues. Germline CDR1 is SEHNR and CDR2 is FQNEAQ (reference sequence). The ends were cut back, 5 bases at V and 3 bases at J, with 10 bases in the middle. This clone was seen just once. The clonotype comes from an adult who received the AZD1222 COVID-19 vaccine. The chain has TRBV7-9 and TRBJ2-2; the D is unclear. The sequences come from peripheral blood, collected 28 days after the second AZD1222 dose. DNA for the CDR3: TGTGCCAGCAGCCTAGGGCCCCACACCGGGGAGCTGTTTTTT. The encoded protein is CASSLGPHTGELFF.